This TCR beta chain originates from a study of cytomegalovirus exposure and HLA in healthy donors. Overall study findings and caveats: Per a prior analysis, the majority of TCR beta V segments were productive roughly 87% or roughly 30% of the time. Despite most TCR sequences being rare, some public TCRs occurred in many donors.

CDR1 and CDR2 (germline): LNHNV, YYDKDF (reference sequence). V shed 0 bases, J shed 0 bases, and the junction held 7 bases outside the gene matches. This CDR3 comprises 18 residues. Researchers ran the PCR with 60 Vbeta and 13 Jbeta primers. The table came from immunoSEQ multiplex PCR; TCRdb's copy has only in-frame clones and leaves some out. The top ten clones hold 2% to 2.5% of a sample with approximately 91,000 clones, 55% to 65% of them seen once. All donors participated as healthy donors of bone marrow. This clone was detected a few times. Its matching antigen is unknown. The chain joins TRBV15 to TRBJ1-3; TRBD1 matches at 8 bases. What was sequenced was PBMCs. This TCR was recovered from a human donor in good health. In DNA form, the CDR3 reads TGTGCCACCAGCAGAGATCCAGGGGGCCCCGGCTCTGGAAACACCATATATTTT. Translation gives CATSRDPGGPGSGNTIYF.